The 11 T cell receptor beta chains given below trace back to one sample, sequenced in a study of Ad26.COV2.S vaccination and SARS-CoV-2 variants. TCRdb keeps only in-frame clones here, not all; method: immunoSEQ multiplex PCR. The data hold roughly 350,000 clones, with about nine tenths observed a single time. Treatment of the sample: around 19 received Ad26.COV2.S at low or high dose, single or two shots; 5 received placebo; per-sample allocation not given. Samples analyzed were those drawn on day 63 after the first vaccine or placebo injection. Specimen: peripheral blood, collected in a trial of Ad26.COV2.S vaccine versus placebo. The receptors were sampled from a person between 18 and 59 years old who received the Ad26.COV2.S COVID-19 vaccine or a placebo.

The chain employs TRBV29-1 and TRBJ2-1, with D tentatively TRBD2 (6 bases). Germline loops: CDR1 SQVTM, CDR2 ANQGSEA. The CDR3 runs to 13 residues. V was clipped by 3 bases and J by 5 bases, with 11 bases between them. The CDR3 protein is CSVERAGHNEQFF. Written as DNA, the CDR3 is TGCAGCGTTGAGCGGGCGGGACACAATGAGCAGTTCTTC.

The rearrangement uses TRBV20-1 and TRBJ2-5; TRBD2 matches 8 bases. Per the germline V gene, CDR1 is DFQATT and CDR2 is SNEGSKA (reference sequence). The V segment lost 6 bases and the J segment 4 bases; nucleotides outside the gene matches: 1. The CDR3 has 11 amino acids. CDR3 sequence reads: CSATSGETQYF. In DNA, the CDR3 is TGCAGTGCAACTAGCGGAGAGACCCAGTACTTC.

This clone was observed once. The gene calls are TRBV5-1 and TRBJ1-4, with 7 bases identical to TRBD1. V lost 2 bases, J lost 1 base, and 5 bases stayed unmatched. The germline gives CDR1 SGHRS, CDR2 YFSETQ. The CDR3 sequence is 16 residues long. The CDR3 here is CASSFQGVGTNEKLFF. The CDR3 region has the DNA TGCGCCAGCAGCTTCCAGGGGGTGGGAACTAATGAAAAACTGTTTTTT. Based on the CDR3 plus reference TRBV5-1 and TRBJ1-4, the full variable domain is KAGVTQTPRYLIKTRGQQVTLSCSPISGHRSVSWYQQTPGQGLQFLFEYFSETQRNKGNFPGRFSGRQFSNSRSEMNVSTLELGDSALYLCASSFQGVGTNEKLFFGSGTQLSVL.

In DNA form, the CDR3 reads TGTGCCTGGAACAGGGGGGGTCTGAGGCACAATGAGCAGTTCTTC. This encodes CAWNRGGLRHNEQFF. This sequence joins TRBV30 and TRBJ2-1; a possible D gene is TRBD1 (8 bases). This CDR3 is built from 15 residues. CDR1 and CDR2 from the germline V gene are GTSNPN and SVGIG (reference sequence). V was shortened by 4 bases and J by 5 bases, with 18 bases between the two germline ends.

A note on this clone: Its ends do not fully match the called genes, so a read error is possible. Distinct nucleotide sequences in the sample also encode this CDR3. V is TRBV7-9 and J is TRBJ2-7; a possible D gene is TRBD1 (6 bases). This CDR3 spans 12 amino acids. The germline CDR1 and CDR2 sequences are SEHNR and FQNEAQ (reference sequence). CDR3 amino acids: CASSAGAYEQYF. CDR3 nucleotides: TGTGCCAGCAGTGCAGGGGCCTACGAGCAATACTTC.

The chain recombines TRBV6-5 with TRBJ2-2; 7 bases are shared with TRBD2. J lost 2 bases, V lost 4 bases, and 7 bases had no gene match. Germline V CDR1 and CDR2: MNHEY, SVGAGI. This CDR3 has 16 amino acids. Here the CDR3 DNA reads TGTGCCAGCAGTTGGGGGGGGTCCCTCAACACCGGGGAGCTGTTTTTT. Protein product: CASSWGGSLNTGELFF.

Written as DNA, the CDR3 is TGTGCCACGGAGGGTTCAGTAAGGAGCACTGAAGCTTTCTTT. Translating gives CATEGSVRSTEAFF. This sequence joins TRBV11-1 and TRBJ1-1; the D is unclear. This CDR3 has 14 residues. Trimming took 10 bases from V and 4 from J, leaving 19 bases between them. From germline, CDR1 is SGHAT and CDR2 FQDESV (reference sequence).

The J gene is TRBJ2-3, the V gene TRBV7-6, with 7 positions matching TRBD1. Germline loops: CDR1 SGHVS, CDR2 FNYEAQ. J was trimmed by 3 bases and V by 1 base; bases with no gene match: 7. The CDR3 sequence is 16 residues long. This CDR3 reads CASSLEGARVTDTQYF. In DNA form, the CDR3 reads TGTGCCAGCAGCTTAGAGGGGGCTAGGGTTACAGATACGCAGTATTTT.

The V and J genes are TRBV4-2 and TRBJ1-1; TRBD1 might be the D (5 bases). V was clipped by 5 bases and J by 6 bases, with 22 bases between them. The CDR3 loop spans 16 amino acids. CDR1 and CDR2 from the germline V gene are LGHNA and YNFKEQ. CDR3 nucleotide sequence: TGTGCCAGCAGCGTAGTAGCAGGGAGGGATAACGCTGAAGCTTTCTTT. It encodes CASSVVAGRDNAEAFF.

The chain uses TRBV9 and TRBJ2-5; D possibly uses TRBD1 or TRBD2 (5 bases each). The V and J ends lost 0 bases and 1 base respectively, with 10 bases between them. The CDR3 is made up of 15 amino acids. CDR1 is SGDLS, CDR2 YYNGEE, per germline. The CDR3 DNA sequence: TGTGCCAGCAGCGTAGAGTGGGACCCCCAAGAGACCCAGTACTTC. This codes for CASSVEWDPQETQYF.

CDR3: CASSLAWETYEQYF. The CDR3 DNA follows: TGTGCCAGCAGCTTAGCGTGGGAAACCTACGAGCAGTACTTC. The rearrangement joins TRBV7-9 to TRBJ2-7; D is undetermined. CDR1 and CDR2 (germline): SEHNR, FQNEAQ (reference sequence). The CDR3 contains 14 residues. V was trimmed by 0 bases and J by 2 bases, leaving 8 bases between them.